This TCR beta chain comes out of a study of T cell repertoires in cytomegalovirus infection. Background on the study: A matching HLA type, together with CMV infection, was signaled by public TCR beta signatures. Whole-study results and caveats: Ex vivo responses were dominated by HLA-C-restricted CMV-specific TCR beta clonotypes.

With 7 bases clipped from V and 1 base from J, the junction kept 6 bases outside the gene matches. The CDR3 loop spans 15 amino acids. Looked up from germline, CDR1 is LNHDA and CDR2 is SQIVND (reference sequence). The table lists this clonotype with many counts. Its antigen is not identified. Each CDR3 protein gets one entry after TCRdb re-called the reads with MiXCR. The table shows about 230,000 distinct CDR3 sequences, with approximately 7% occurring only once. The chain carries TRBV19 and TRBJ2-3; 9 bases are a match to TRBD1. The specimen was PBMCs. The TCR comes from a human donor in good health (CMV status not recorded). Some clones in this sample may be carry-over from other donors' samples. The CDR3 reads CASTLGQGGTDTQYF. CDR3 bases: TGTGCCAGTACCCTGGGACAGGGCGGCACAGATACGCAGTATTTT.